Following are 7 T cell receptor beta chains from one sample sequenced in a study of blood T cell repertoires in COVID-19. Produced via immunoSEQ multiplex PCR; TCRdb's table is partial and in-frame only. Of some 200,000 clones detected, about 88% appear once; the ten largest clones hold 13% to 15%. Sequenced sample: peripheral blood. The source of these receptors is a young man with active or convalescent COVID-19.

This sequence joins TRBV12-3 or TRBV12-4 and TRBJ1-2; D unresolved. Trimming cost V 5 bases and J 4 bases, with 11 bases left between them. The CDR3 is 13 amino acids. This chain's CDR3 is CASSETGRYGYTF. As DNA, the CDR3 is TGTGCCAGCAGTGAGACTGGCCGCTATGGCTACACCTTC.

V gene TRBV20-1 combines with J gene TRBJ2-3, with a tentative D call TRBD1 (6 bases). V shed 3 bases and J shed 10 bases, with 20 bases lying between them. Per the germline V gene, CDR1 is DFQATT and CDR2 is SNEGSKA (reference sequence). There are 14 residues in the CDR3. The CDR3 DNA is TGCAGTGCTAGTGTGGCAGGGGTTGGGGTTTCGCAGTATTTT. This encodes CSASVAGVGVSQYF.

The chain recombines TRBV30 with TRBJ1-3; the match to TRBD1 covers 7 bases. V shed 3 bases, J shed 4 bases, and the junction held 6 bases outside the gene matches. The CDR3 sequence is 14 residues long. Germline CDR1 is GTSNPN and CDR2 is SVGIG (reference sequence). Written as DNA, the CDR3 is TGTGCCTGGAGAGACAGGGTCACAGGAAACACCATATATTTT. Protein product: CAWRDRVTGNTIYF.

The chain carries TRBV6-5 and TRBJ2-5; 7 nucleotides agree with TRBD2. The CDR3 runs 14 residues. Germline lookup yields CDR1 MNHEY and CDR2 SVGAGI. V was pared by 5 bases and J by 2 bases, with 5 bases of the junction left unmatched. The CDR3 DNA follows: TGTGCCAGCAGTCACGGCGGGGGACAAGAGACCCAGTACTTC. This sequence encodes CASSHGGGQETQYF.

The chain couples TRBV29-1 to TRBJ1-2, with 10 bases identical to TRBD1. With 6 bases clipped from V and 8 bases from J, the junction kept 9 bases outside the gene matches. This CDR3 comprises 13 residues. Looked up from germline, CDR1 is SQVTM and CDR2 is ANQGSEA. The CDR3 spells CSVSIGTGVGYTF. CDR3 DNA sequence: TGCAGCGTCAGTATCGGGACAGGGGTAGGCTACACCTTC.

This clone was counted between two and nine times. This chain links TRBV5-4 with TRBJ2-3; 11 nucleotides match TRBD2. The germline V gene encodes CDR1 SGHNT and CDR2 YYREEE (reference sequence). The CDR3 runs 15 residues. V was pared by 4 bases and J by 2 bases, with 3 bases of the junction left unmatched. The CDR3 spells CASSRTSGSTDTQYF. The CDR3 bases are TGTGCCAGCAGCCGGACTAGCGGGTCCACAGATACGCAGTATTTT.

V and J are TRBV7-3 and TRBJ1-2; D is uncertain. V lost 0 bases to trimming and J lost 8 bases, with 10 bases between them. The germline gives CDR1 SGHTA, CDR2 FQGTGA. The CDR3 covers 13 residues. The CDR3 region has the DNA TGTGCCAGCAGCTTAACGTCCCAGAGGGGCTACACCTTC. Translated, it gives CASSLTSQRGYTF.